This is a list of T cell receptor beta chains from one sample in a study of T cells in Graves' hyperthyroidism and ophthalmopathy. MiXCR, run by TCRdb on the multiplex PCR reads, gives a single entry per CDR3 protein. The repertoire includes under 500,000 distinct CDR3 sequences, around 15% of them detected once, and under 30% sits in the top ten. Sequencing input: blood. The receptors derive from a man aged 50 or older with Graves' ophthalmopathy. Both conserved end residues are part of each CDR3. A D gene is named only where the DNA matches it firmly. Only part of the rows carry a size: once, few, many, or a class if the clone is expanded.

CDR3nt,CDR3aa,v_gene,abundance,d_gene,j_gene
TGCGCCAGCAGCCAAGATGCGGGCAGGGGCTGGTACGAGCAGTACTTC,CASSQDAGRGWYEQYF,TRBV4-1,NA,NA,TRBJ2-7
TGTGCCGGCAGGCAGGCGGGACTAGTGGCGCAGTACTTC,CAGRQAGLVAQYF,TRBV6-1,NA,TRBD2,TRBJ2-7
TGTGCCAGCAGCTCGGACAGCCTCTCTGGAAACACCATATATTTT,CASSSDSLSGNTIYF,TRBV12-3/TRBV12-4,many,NA,TRBJ1-3
TGTGCCAGTAGTATTGGGGGAACTGGGGCCAACGTCCTGACTTTC,CASSIGGTGANVLTF,TRBV19,NA,NA,TRBJ2-6
TGCAGTGCTAGCGTCGCGGACTCCTACAATGAGCAGTTCTTC,CSASVADSYNEQFF,TRBV20-1,many,NA,TRBJ2-1
TGCAGTGCCGGAGACCCCTTGCGCAGGGCGGGAGAGCACGAGCAGTACTTC,CSAGDPLRRAGEHEQYF,TRBV20-1,many,TRBD2,TRBJ2-7
TGTGCCAGCAGCTTGCGAGGACAGGGTGCTAACTATGGCTACACCTTC,CASSLRGQGANYGYTF,TRBV7-6,NA,TRBD1,TRBJ1-2
TGCGCCAGCAGCCAAGACTTGGGGGACTGGTTGTACGAGCAGTACTTC,CASSQDLGDWLYEQYF,TRBV4-1,many,NA,TRBJ2-7
TGTGCCAGTAGCTGGACGTACCCTGACAATCAGCCCCAGCATTTT,CASSWTYPDNQPQHF,TRBV19,NA,NA,TRBJ1-5
TGTGCCTGGAGACAAACACTGGACACTGAAGCTTTCTTT,CAWRQTLDTEAFF,TRBV30,NA,NA,TRBJ1-1
TGCGCCAGCAGTGATAAGACCATCACAGATACGCAGTATTTT,CASSDKTITDTQYF,TRBV10-1,few,NA,TRBJ2-3
TGTGCCAGCGCCTTTGCGGGAGGAAACAATGAGCAGTTCTTC,CASAFAGGNNEQFF,TRBV2,NA,TRBD2,TRBJ2-1